This is a list of T cell receptor beta chains from one sample in a study of T-cell reconstitution after alpha-beta-depleted transplantation in children. TCRdb reprocessed the PCR reads with MiXCR, giving one entry per CDR3 protein. Seen here are under 35,000 distinct CDR3 sequences, 15% to 20% observed once, and the top ten hold 35%. Sample: PBMCs, mostly from graft donor cells, taken 60 days after TCRalphabeta/CD19-depleted stem cell transplant. The source of these receptors is a male patient between 2 and 10 years old who had a stem cell transplant for acute lymphoblastic leukemia, so the T cells may come from the graft donor. Both conserved end residues are part of each CDR3. The D gene is left open where the match is weak. Only part of the rows carry a size: once, few, many, or a class if the clone is expanded.

V	size	D	J	DNA	CDR3
TRBV6-6	once	-	TRBJ2-5	TGTGCCAGCAGTTACCCACAAGAGACCCAGTACTTC	CASSYPQETQYF
TRBV20-1	-	-	TRBJ1-5	TGCAGTGCTAGTTTGACCCAGGAGGGTTATGGCAATCAGCCCCAGCATTTT	CSASLTQEGYGNQPQHF
TRBV20-1	many	TRBD2	TRBJ2-3	TGCAGTGCTAGGTCCCGGGTAGCGGGGGACACAGATACGCAGTATTTT	CSARSRVAGDTDTQYF
TRBV12-3/TRBV12-4	many	-	TRBJ2-7	TGTGCCAGCAGTCTGGTGGGGCTAGCCCACGAGCAGTACTTC	CASSLVGLAHEQYF
TRBV5-4	medium-sized	-	TRBJ2-2	TGTGCCAGCAGCCCCCGGACAGAGACCGGGGAGCTGTTTTTT	CASSPRTETGELFF
TRBV28	many	-	TRBJ2-5	TGTGCCAGCAGTGGGGGTCTCTTCCAGTACTTC	CASSGGLFQYF
TRBV6-5	-	-	TRBJ2-6	TGTGCCAGCAGTTATGGACAGTTTTCCTCTGGGGCCAACGTCCTGACTTTC	CASSYGQFSSGANVLTF
TRBV12-3/TRBV12-4	once	-	TRBJ1-1	TGTGCCAGCAGTCCGACGACAGTAAACACTGAAGCTTTCTTT	CASSPTTVNTEAFF
TRBV7-2	-	-	TRBJ2-6	TGTGCCAGCAGCTTAGAAATCTCTGGGGCCAACGTCCTGACTTTC	CASSLEISGANVLTF
TRBV28	many	-	TRBJ2-4	TGTGCCAGCAGTTCCAGACGAGGGGCCAAAAACATTCAGTACTTC	CASSSRRGAKNIQYF
TRBV6-1	few	-	TRBJ1-1	TGTGCCAGCAGTGGGTTCACTGAAGCTTTCTTT	CASSGFTEAFF
TRBV4-2	many	-	TRBJ2-2	TGTGCCAGCAGCCGAGACCCAGGAAACTCAGGGGGGGAGCTGTTTTTT	CASSRDPGNSGGELFF
TRBV5-1	many	TRBD2	TRBJ2-5	TGCGCCAGCAGCTCGGCGACTAGCGGTCAAGAGACCCAGTACTTC	CASSSATSGQETQYF
TRBV27	-	-	TRBJ1-5	TGTGCCAGCAGTCCCCGGGGGGGTGGTCAGCCCCAGCATTTT	CASSPRGGGQPQHF
TRBV11-2	-	-	TRBJ1-6	TGTGCCAGCAGCTTAGTACCCCCAAGTAGTGGCGGAAGGGATTCACCCCTCCACTTT	CASSLVPPSSGGRDSPLHF
TRBV19	few	TRBD1	TRBJ2-2	TGTGCCAGTAGATCGACAGGGACCACCGGGGAGCTGTTTTTT	CASRSTGTTGELFF
TRBV9	few	-	TRBJ2-7	TGTGCCAGCAGCGTAGAGGAGTTCGCCTACGAGCAGTACTTC	CASSVEEFAYEQYF
TRBV5-5	few	-	TRBJ2-7	TGTGCCAGCAGCCGGACGTCGCTCTACGAGCAGTACTTC	CASSRTSLYEQYF
TRBV7-6	few	TRBD1	TRBJ2-1	TGTGCCAGCAGCTGGGTGACAGGGAAGGGCTCCAATGAGCAGTTCTTC	CASSWVTGKGSNEQFF
TRBV3-1	-	TRBD2	TRBJ2-1	TGTGCCAGCAGTCGGACTAGCGGGAGGGCCGGAGATGAGCAGTTCTTC	CASSRTSGRAGDEQFF
TRBV10-3	-	-	TRBJ2-7	TGTGCCATCAGCGGAGGGAGAAGGGAGATCGAGCAGTACTTC	CAISGGRREIEQYF
TRBV15	-	-	TRBJ2-7	TGTGCCACCAGCAGAGATCCCCAGGGCATCTACCACGAGCAGTACTTC	CATSRDPQGIYHEQYF
TRBV5-1	many	-	TRBJ1-1	TGCGCCAGCAGCTCGGGACCTGAGGGAACTGAAGCTTTCTTT	CASSSGPEGTEAFF
TRBV12-3/TRBV12-4	medium-sized	TRBD1	TRBJ2-7	TGTGCCAGCAGTTCCGGGACAGGGTCCTACGAGCAGTACTTC	CASSSGTGSYEQYF
TRBV4-3	-	-	TRBJ2-7	TGCGCCAGCAGCCCGAGTCTACTAACCTACGAGCAGTACTTC	CASSPSLLTYEQYF
TRBV5-1	few	-	TRBJ1-2	TGCGCCAGCAGCTTGCGCGTGGGCGCCAACTATGGCTACACCTTC	CASSLRVGANYGYTF
TRBV5-5	many	-	TRBJ1-5	TGTGCCAGCAGCTTCGACAGTTATAGCAATCAGCCCCAGCATTTT	CASSFDSYSNQPQHF
TRBV7-9	few	TRBD2	TRBJ2-3	TGTGCCAGCAGCACAAGGGGACTAGCGGGTATGGATACGCAGTATTTT	CASSTRGLAGMDTQYF
TRBV5-1	-	TRBD1	TRBJ2-5	TGCGCCAGCACGTACGAGGGGGCTAAGGGGGAGACCCAGTACTTC	CASTYEGAKGETQYF
TRBV28	many	TRBD2	TRBJ2-7	TGTGCCAGCAGTTTAAAGACTAGCGGGGCCTACGAGCAGTACTTC	CASSLKTSGAYEQYF
TRBV7-9	few	-	TRBJ2-7	TGTGCCAGCAGCGCTACTACATCCGAGCAGTACTTC	CASSATTSEQYF
TRBV5-4	few	-	TRBJ2-4	TGTGCCAGCAGCTTGATGGGGGCGGCGGGCCTGAACATTCAGTACTTC	CASSLMGAAGLNIQYF
TRBV5-1	few	TRBD2	TRBJ2-5	TGCGCCAGCAGCTTGCTGACTAGCGGGAGATGGGCCGGGGAGACCCAGTACTTC	CASSLLTSGRWAGETQYF
TRBV7-9	many	TRBD1	TRBJ1-5	TGTGCCAGCCAACAGGGGGCCGGCAATCAGCCCCAGCATTTT	CASQQGAGNQPQHF
TRBV6-1	many	TRBD1	TRBJ1-1	TGTGCCAGCAGGCGACAGGGGTCGTCCACTGAAGCTTTCTTT	CASRRQGSSTEAFF
TRBV3-1	-	TRBD1	TRBJ1-1	TGTGCCAGCAGACCTAGGACAGGGGTGGACACTGAAGCTTTCTTT	CASRPRTGVDTEAFF
TRBV11-1	-	-	TRBJ2-7	TGTGCCAGCAGCTTAGCGAGACTATCCTACGAGCAGTACTTC	CASSLARLSYEQYF
TRBV13	-	TRBD1	TRBJ1-1	TGTGCCAGCAGCCCATGGACAGGGCTGAACACTGAAGCTTTCTTT	CASSPWTGLNTEAFF
TRBV30	-	TRBD1	TRBJ2-2	TGTGCCTCACCCGGGACAGGGTTAACCGGGGAGCTGTTTTTT	CASPGTGLTGELFF
TRBV5-6	-	-	TRBJ2-3	TGTGCCAGCAGCTGGGAAGGGGTTATGGGCACAGATACGCAGTATTTT	CASSWEGVMGTDTQYF
TRBV6-1	many	TRBD2	TRBJ2-2	TGTGCCAGCAGAGGGACTAGCGCGAACACCGGGGAGCTGTTTTTT	CASRGTSANTGELFF
TRBV27	-	TRBD2	TRBJ2-3	TGTGCCAGCAGTTCCAGGACTAGTGATAAGATTTTT	CASSSRTSDKIF
TRBV18	-	TRBD1	TRBJ2-5	TGTGCCAGCTCACCACGGACAGGGGGCCCGAAGACCCAGTACTTC	CASSPRTGGPKTQYF
TRBV27	few	TRBD1	TRBJ2-7	TGTGCCAGCAGTCTAATCCTCGGGACAGGGCCCCACGAGCAGTACTTC	CASSLILGTGPHEQYF
TRBV29-1	-	TRBD1	TRBJ2-4	TGCAGCGAGGGACAGGGAAAAAACATTCAGTACTTC	CSEGQGKNIQYF
TRBV4-3	few	-	TRBJ1-6	TGCGCCAGCAGCCAAGAATTCCGCGGACAGCTCTATAATTCACCCCTCCACTTT	CASSQEFRGQLYNSPLHF
TRBV18	-	TRBD2	TRBJ2-7	TGTGCCAGCTCACCAGAGCTGGCTAGCGGGGCTCAAGAGCAGTACTTC	CASSPELASGAQEQYF
TRBV5-1	medium-sized	-	TRBJ2-2	TGCGCCAGCAGCTCAACAGCGAACACCGGGGAGCTGTTTTTT	CASSSTANTGELFF
TRBV7-8	few	TRBD2	TRBJ2-7	TGTGCCAGCAGCCTCCGGACTAGCGGGTTCTCCTACGAGCAGTACTTC	CASSLRTSGFSYEQYF
TRBV6-5	-	-	TRBJ1-1	TGTGCCAGCAGTTACTCGATTTATCCCGACGCTGAAGCTTTCTTT	CASSYSIYPDAEAFF
TRBV20-1	few	-	TRBJ1-3	TGCAGTGCTACGTTTCCGGGCCCAGAGAGAGCCATATATTTT	CSATFPGPERAIYF
TRBV20-1	once	TRBD1	TRBJ1-2	TGCAGTGCAAACCCGGTGACAGGGTTCGACTATGGCTACACCTTC	CSANPVTGFDYGYTF
TRBV27	-	-	TRBJ1-1	TGTGCCAGCAAAGGACAGATGGGGGTAGTGAACACTGAAGCTTTCTTT	CASKGQMGVVNTEAFF
TRBV24-1	-	-	TRBJ1-3	TGTGCCACCAGTGATGGGGGGGACTCTGGAAACACCATATATTTT	CATSDGGDSGNTIYF
TRBV12-3/TRBV12-4	many	-	TRBJ2-2	TGTGCCAGCAACCCCCAGACGGAGACCGGGGAGCTGTTTTTT	CASNPQTETGELFF
TRBV27	many	-	TRBJ1-5	TGTGCCAGCAGTCCCCCGGGGGCGTTAACTGGCAATCAGCCCCAGCATTTT	CASSPPGALTGNQPQHF
TRBV12-3/TRBV12-4	-	-	TRBJ2-6	TGTGCCAGCAGCCCCCCTCAGGCGGGGGCCAACGTCCTGACTTTC	CASSPPQAGANVLTF
TRBV30	-	-	TRBJ1-2	TGTGCCTGGAGTACAGGGAACTATGGCTACACCTTC	CAWSTGNYGYTF
TRBV29-1	many	TRBD2	TRBJ2-4	TGCAGCGTTTCCAGCGGGGGGGAAAACATTCAGTACTTC	CSVSSGGENIQYF